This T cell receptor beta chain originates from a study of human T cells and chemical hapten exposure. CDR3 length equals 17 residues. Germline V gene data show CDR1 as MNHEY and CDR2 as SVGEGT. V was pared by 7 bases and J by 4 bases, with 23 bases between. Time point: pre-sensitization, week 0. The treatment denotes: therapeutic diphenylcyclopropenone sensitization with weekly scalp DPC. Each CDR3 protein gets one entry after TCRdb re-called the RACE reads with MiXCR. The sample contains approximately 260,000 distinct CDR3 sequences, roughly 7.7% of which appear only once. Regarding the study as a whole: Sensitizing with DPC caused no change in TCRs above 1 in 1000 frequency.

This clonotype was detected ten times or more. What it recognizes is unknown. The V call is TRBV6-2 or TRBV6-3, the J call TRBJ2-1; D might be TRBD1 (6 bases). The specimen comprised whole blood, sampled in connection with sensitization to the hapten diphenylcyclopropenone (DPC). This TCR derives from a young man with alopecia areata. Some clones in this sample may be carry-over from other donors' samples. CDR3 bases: TGTGCCAGCACTGTCGGGCCTGGGACACGCTCATACAATGAGCAGTTCTTC. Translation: CASTVGPGTRSYNEQFF.